These T cell receptor beta chains were read from a single sample in a study of shared clonotypes between healthy human individuals. Here immunoSEQ multiplex PCR was the method, and the copy in TCRdb shows in-frame clones only, minus some. The table lists 2 million to 2.5 million clones, about nine tenths of them singletons. The specimen was naive CD4+ T cells from PBMCs. These receptors all come from a man younger than 35 in good health. Some clones in this sample may be carry-over from other donors' samples. The CDR3 runs from the conserved cysteine through the conserved F or W. A D gene is named only where the DNA matches it firmly. Clone size, where shown, is once, few, many, or a class for clones that have expanded.

V gene: TRBV10-3
J gene: TRBJ1-5
D gene: NA
clone size: NA
CDR3 protein: CAISEPGTSLQPQHF
CDR3 DNA: TGTGCCATCAGTGAGCCAGGGACATCTCTCCAACCCCAGCATTTT

V gene: TRBV2
J gene: TRBJ2-7
D gene: TRBD1
clone size: NA
CDR3 protein: CASSLQGARYEQYF
CDR3 DNA: TGTGCCAGCAGTCTACAGGGGGCGCGGTACGAGCAGTACTTC

V gene: TRBV2
J gene: TRBJ2-7
D gene: TRBD1
clone size: NA
CDR3 protein: CASSPIGTGVYEQYF
CDR3 DNA: TGTGCCAGCAGTCCCATCGGGACAGGGGTCTACGAGCAGTACTTC

V gene: TRBV30
J gene: TRBJ2-7
D gene: TRBD1
clone size: NA
CDR3 protein: CAWTRRDRVSYEQYF
CDR3 DNA: TGTGCCTGGACCCGCCGGGACAGGGTATCCTACGAGCAGTACTTC

V gene: TRBV28
J gene: TRBJ2-5
D gene: NA
clone size: NA
CDR3 protein: CASRGGGTAQETQYF
CDR3 DNA: TGTGCCAGCAGGGGGGGAGGAACAGCTCAAGAGACCCAGTACTTC

V gene: TRBV6-5
J gene: TRBJ2-7
D gene: NA
clone size: NA
CDR3 protein: CASSYARRGYEQYF
CDR3 DNA: TGTGCCAGCAGTTACGCAAGGAGGGGCTACGAGCAGTACTTC

V gene: TRBV7-6
J gene: TRBJ2-5
D gene: NA
clone size: NA
CDR3 protein: CASSLSPWGVQETQYF
CDR3 DNA: TGTGCCAGCAGCTTAAGCCCCTGGGGGGTCCAAGAGACCCAGTACTTC

V gene: TRBV6-5
J gene: TRBJ1-4
D gene: TRBD1
clone size: NA
CDR3 protein: CASSGTGDGEKLFF
CDR3 DNA: TGTGCCAGCAGTGGGACAGGGGACGGGGAAAAACTGTTTTTT

V gene: TRBV15
J gene: TRBJ2-1
D gene: NA
clone size: NA
CDR3 protein: CATSSRRHNEQFF
CDR3 DNA: TGTGCCACCAGCAGTCGGAGACACAATGAGCAGTTCTTC

V gene: TRBV7-2
J gene: TRBJ2-7
D gene: TRBD1
clone size: NA
CDR3 protein: CASSPDRGTREQYF
CDR3 DNA: TGTGCCAGCAGCCCGGACAGGGGGACCCGCGAGCAGTACTTC

V gene: TRBV19
J gene: TRBJ2-1
D gene: TRBD2
clone size: NA
CDR3 protein: CASSIGGSGRGEQFF
CDR3 DNA: TGTGCCAGTAGTATCGGTGGTAGCGGGAGAGGGGAGCAGTTCTTC

V gene: TRBV30
J gene: TRBJ1-3
D gene: NA
clone size: NA
CDR3 protein: CAWSQGPGNTIYF
CDR3 DNA: TGTGCCTGGAGTCAGGGCCCAGGAAACACCATATATTTT

V gene: TRBV7-3
J gene: TRBJ1-4
D gene: NA
clone size: NA
CDR3 protein: CASSPPNLGEKLFF
CDR3 DNA: TGTGCCAGCAGCCCCCCAAATTTAGGCGAAAAACTGTTTTTT

V gene: TRBV2
J gene: TRBJ2-5
D gene: TRBD1
clone size: once
CDR3 protein: CASSEQGAGGTQYF
CDR3 DNA: TGTGCCAGCAGTGAGCAGGGGGCAGGGGGGACCCAGTACTTC

V gene: TRBV4-2
J gene: TRBJ2-1
D gene: NA
clone size: few
CDR3 protein: CASSPDPDRNEQFF
CDR3 DNA: TGTGCCAGCAGCCCCGACCCTGATCGGAATGAGCAGTTCTTC

V gene: TRBV4-1
J gene: TRBJ2-7
D gene: TRBD2
clone size: NA
CDR3 protein: CASSQVGLAGGYEQYF
CDR3 DNA: TGCGCCAGCAGCCAAGTGGGACTAGCGGGAGGCTACGAGCAGTACTTC

V gene: TRBV19
J gene: TRBJ2-7
D gene: TRBD2
clone size: NA
CDR3 protein: CASSKLAGGYEQYF
CDR3 DNA: TGTGCCAGTAGTAAACTAGCGGGAGGATACGAGCAGTACTTC

V gene: TRBV28
J gene: TRBJ2-5
D gene: TRBD1
clone size: NA
CDR3 protein: CASRIKTLQPVSFWRQGNF
CDR3 DNA: TGTGCCAGCAGGATAAAAACCCTACAACCGGTGAGTTTTTGGAGACAGGGCAACTTC

V gene: TRBV30
J gene: TRBJ1-2
D gene: TRBD1
clone size: NA
CDR3 protein: CAWRRRPSGTAFHGYTF
CDR3 DNA: TGTGCCTGGAGACGGAGACCCTCCGGGACAGCCTTCCATGGCTACACCTTC

V gene: TRBV18
J gene: TRBJ2-1
D gene: TRBD2
clone size: NA
CDR3 protein: CASSPQLAGGPGMNNEQFF
CDR3 DNA: TGTGCCAGCTCACCACAACTAGCGGGAGGGCCGGGGATGAACAATGAGCAGTTCTTC

V gene: TRBV5-1
J gene: TRBJ1-5
D gene: NA
clone size: NA
CDR3 protein: CASSAGPGISSNQPQHF
CDR3 DNA: TGCGCCAGCAGCGCGGGACCGGGCATTAGTAGCAATCAGCCCCAGCATTTT

V gene: TRBV4-1
J gene: TRBJ2-1
D gene: NA
clone size: once
CDR3 protein: CASRNDPGYDEQFF
CDR3 DNA: TGCGCCAGCAGGAACGACCCAGGGTACGATGAGCAGTTCTTC